This T cell receptor (beta chain) appears in the sequencing data of a study of blood T cell repertoires in COVID-19. Study-wide background: The origin of the acute and convalescent COVID-19 samples was the United States, Italy and Spain. T cells, B-cell-depleted T cells, or PBMCs supplied cDNA or gDNA.

Trimming at V came to 5 bases and at J to 10 bases, leaving 6 bases not matched to a gene. This CDR3 spans 14 amino acids. Germline loops: CDR1 MNHEY, CDR2 SVGAGI. As originally analysed: Cell counts per sample came from amplifying reference gene primers. This table comes from immunoSEQ multiplex PCR, and its TCRdb copy is limited to in-frame clones, with some not included. V, J and clone size reflect that table, while D and trimming were determined from the DNA. The sample holds 60,000 to 75,000 clones, 70% to 90% seen once. The sequenced material came from peripheral blood. The receptor was isolated from a human donor in a cohort sampled during active COVID-19. The V gene is TRBV6-5, the J gene TRBJ1-6; TRBD1 matches 9 bases. The CDR3 DNA is TGTGCCAGCAGTAGGGACAGGGCGAGGTCACCCCTCCACTTT. It codes for CASSRDRARSPLHF.